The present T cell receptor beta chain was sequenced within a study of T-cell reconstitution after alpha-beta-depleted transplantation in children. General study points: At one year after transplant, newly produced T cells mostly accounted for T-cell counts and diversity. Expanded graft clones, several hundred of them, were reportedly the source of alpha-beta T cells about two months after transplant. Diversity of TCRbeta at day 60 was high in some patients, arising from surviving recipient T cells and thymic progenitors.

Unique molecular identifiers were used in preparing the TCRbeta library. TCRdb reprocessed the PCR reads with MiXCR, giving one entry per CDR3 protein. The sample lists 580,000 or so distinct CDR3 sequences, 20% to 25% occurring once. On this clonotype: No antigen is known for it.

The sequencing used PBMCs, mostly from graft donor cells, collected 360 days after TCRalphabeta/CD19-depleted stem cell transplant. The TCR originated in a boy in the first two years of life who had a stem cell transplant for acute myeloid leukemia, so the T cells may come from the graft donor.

In DNA form, the CDR3 reads TGCAGTGCTAGAGATACGAAAGGAGCCCCCTACGAGCAGTACGTC. Its translation is CSARDTKGAPYEQYV. The V and J genes are TRBV20-1 and TRBJ2-7; D gene uncertain. Germline values: CDR1 DFQATT, CDR2 SNEGSKA (reference sequence). V gave up 0 bases and J gave up 2 bases, with 14 bases separating them. There are 15 residues in the CDR3.